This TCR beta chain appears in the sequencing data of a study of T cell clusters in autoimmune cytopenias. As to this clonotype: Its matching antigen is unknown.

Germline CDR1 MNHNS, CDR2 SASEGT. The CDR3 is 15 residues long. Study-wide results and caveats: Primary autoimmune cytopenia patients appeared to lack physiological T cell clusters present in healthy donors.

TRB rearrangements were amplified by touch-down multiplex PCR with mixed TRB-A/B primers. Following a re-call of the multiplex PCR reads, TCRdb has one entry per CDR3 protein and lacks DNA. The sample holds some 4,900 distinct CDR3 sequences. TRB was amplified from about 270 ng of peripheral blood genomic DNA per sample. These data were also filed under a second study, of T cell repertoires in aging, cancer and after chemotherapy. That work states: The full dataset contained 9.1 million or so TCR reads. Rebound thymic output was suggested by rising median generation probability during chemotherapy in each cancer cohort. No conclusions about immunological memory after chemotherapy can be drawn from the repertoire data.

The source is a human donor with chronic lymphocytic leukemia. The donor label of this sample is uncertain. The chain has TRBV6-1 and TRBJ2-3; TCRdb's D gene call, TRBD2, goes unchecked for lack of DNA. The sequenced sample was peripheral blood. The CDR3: CASSEASGSTDTQYF.